This T cell receptor (beta chain) was captured by sequencing in a study of blood T cell repertoires in COVID-19 (TCRdb year 2020). Regarding the study in general: Samples from collaborators originated in the United States, Italy and Spain and spanned both the acute and convalescent phases of COVID-19. The prospective study material was composed of cDNA or gDNA derived from T cells, B-cell-depleted T cells, or PBMCs. Subjects who had been exposed to COVID-19, were actively infected with it, or had recovered from it provided the deeply sampled blood TCRbeta repertoires that made up the dataset. The repertoires were released in a freely available public database meant as a resource for research on the immune response to SARS-CoV-2. The samples were drawn from two sources: the first 160 participants of the ongoing ImmuneRACE study, and 1,200 or so subjects contributed by 6 global collaborators. Nearly every sample came with metadata listing a de-identified subject ID, COVID-19 status, age in years and sex. Where available, HLA class I and class II types were taken from metadata supplied by the sample provider and were not determined by assay-based typing. Findings and caveats that apply to the study as a whole: Clinical and demographic metadata were provided uncurated, with the amount varying by source and participant.

Based on the germline V gene, the CDR1 and CDR2 sequences are KGHSH and LQKENI. From the cysteine up to the phenylalanine, the CDR3 has a length of 20 residues. Only the CDR3 DNA stays, 60 bases, in frame from base 1. V trim: 3 bases; J trim: 0 bases; unmatched bases: 13. TCRbeta CDR3 regions were amplified from genomic DNA using the immunoSEQ Assay, a bias-controlled multiplex PCR. Per the source publication's procedure: Within the assay, amplification of reference gene primers was used to estimate how many nucleated cells each sample contained. Sequence reads were collapsed and filtered to measure the absolute abundance of every unique TCRbeta CDR3 rearrangement. For each sample, productive Simpson clonality was calculated as the square root of Simpson's diversity index over productive rearrangements. What TCRdb holds here is the immuneACCESS table cut down to in-frame rearrangements. Part of the clones is not present; checked against another copy, under half of the missing clones reflect an unresolved V gene, and the others are unexplained. Clonal size and the V and J genes are those of that table, whereas D and trimming came from the DNA. The sample table records roughly 250,000 clones; 87% of these occur just once. The ten largest clones represent 7.2% of the sample.

A second Seattle source provided samples from volunteer blood donors who had recovered from COVID-19. Whole blood was collected in K2EDTA tubes by collaborating institutions according to the institutions' own protocols. For TCRbeta analysis, collaborators shipped samples in one of three forms: frozen whole blood, isolated PBMCs, or DNA extracted from either of those sample types. For this clone: Its target antigen remains unknown. Base qualities were left out, and no much larger clone turns up one base away.

The sequence links TRBV18 to TRBJ2-1; the junction holds 11 bases that match TRBD2. Sequences were obtained from peripheral blood. The TCR comes from a man aged 55 to 70 who had recovered from COVID-19. The DNA is as follows: TGTGCCAGCTCACCTAACACTAGCGGGGGTGATCCGAGCTCCTACAATGAGCAGTTCTTC. It translates as CASSPNTSGGDPSSYNEQFF.